This passage covers 3 T cell receptor beta chains from one sample sequenced in a study of PD-1 blockade in classical Hodgkin lymphoma. Method: immunoSEQ multiplex PCR; TCRdb's copy keeps in-frame clones and lacks some. The sample includes about 100,000 clones, approximately 83% of them seen just once. Each patient relapsed following autologous stem cell transplantation, and prior brentuximab vedotin exposure differed. This specimen was peripheral blood mononuclear cells (PBMCs), taken at baseline. The receptors derive from a human donor with classical Hodgkin lymphoma.

The rearrangement joins TRBV20-1 to TRBJ2-7; D is unclear. The CDR3 is 11 residues long. Germline-derived CDR1 and CDR2 are DFQATT and SNEGSKA (reference sequence). V was pared by 5 bases and J by 3 bases, with 8 bases between. For the CDR3, the DNA is TGCAGTGCTGCGGAAGGCTACGAGCAGTACTTC. The encoded protein is CSAAEGYEQYF.

The sample holds a few counts of this clone. CDR3 in DNA: TGTGCCAGCTCACCACTGGACAGTACAGATACGCAGTATTTT. It codes for CASSPLDSTDTQYF. The chain employs TRBV18 and TRBJ2-3, with a weak D call TRBD1 (6 bases). V lost 1 base and J lost 3, with 8 bases in between. This CDR3 has 14 residues. CDR1 and CDR2 (germline): KGHSH, LQKENI.

In its sample, this clone was seen a few times. This chain uses TRBV5-5 with TRBJ1-3; 9 positions match TRBD1. The V segment lost 3 bases and the J segment 0 bases; nucleotides outside the gene matches: 7. This CDR3 region has 17 residues. Germline V gives CDR1 SGHKS, CDR2 YYEKEE (reference sequence). CDR3 protein: CASSSTGTGISGNTIYF. The CDR3 region has the DNA TGTGCCAGCAGCTCAACCGGGACAGGGATCTCTGGAAACACCATATATTTT. Full variable domain (missing parts from reference TRBV5-5 and TRBJ1-3): DAGVTQSPTHLIKTRGQQVTLRCSPISGHKSVSWYQQVLGQGPQFIFQYYEKEERGRGNFPDRFSARQFPNYSSELNVNALLLGDSALYLCASSSTGTGISGNTIYFGEGSWLTVV.